The 12 T cell receptor beta chains in this list originate from one sample, sequenced in a study of brain metastases from non-small cell lung cancer (dated by TCRdb to 2018 to 2020). Library creation used the immunoSEQ multiplex PCR assay. This immuneACCESS table, as held by TCRdb, lists in-frame sequences with V and J called but not all clones. Of the missing ones, under half trace to an unresolved V gene in checked studies; the others have no known cause. The sample table holds around 2,000 clones, of which about 85% were seen once. The ten largest make up roughly a tenth of the sample. What was sequenced was tumor-adjacent normal tissue. The source of these receptors is a donor over 35 with non-small cell lung cancer.

V is TRBV10-1 and J is TRBJ2-4; D is undetermined. Trimming removed 4 bases from V and 0 bases from J, with 4 bases in between. This CDR3 has 13 amino acids. Germline-derived CDR1 and CDR2 are WNHNN and SYGVQD (reference sequence). CDR3 region: CASSGLAKNIQYF. The CDR3 nucleotides read TGCGCCAGCAGTGGGCTAGCCAAAAACATTCAGTACTTC.

The chain joins TRBV30 to TRBJ1-4; 10 bases line up with TRBD1. V dropped 2 bases and J dropped 0; count of bases not matched to a gene: 6. CDR1 and CDR2 from the germline V gene are GTSNPN and SVGIG (reference sequence). The CDR3 covers 17 residues. The CDR3 DNA sequence: TGTGCCTGGAGTAGTTCTGGGACAGGGGCAACTAATGAAAAACTGTTTTTT. The encoded protein is CAWSSSGTGATNEKLFF.

V is TRBV19 and J is TRBJ1-5, with TRBD1 identical over 9 bases. CDR1 is LNHDA and CDR2 is SQIVND in the germline V gene (reference sequence). The CDR3 has 14 residues. The V and J ends lost 9 bases and 9 bases, in that order; junction bases with no gene match: 12. Here the CDR3 reads CASQKQGARRPQHF. The CDR3 DNA follows: TGTGCCAGCCAAAAACAGGGGGCGCGAAGGCCCCAGCATTTT.

This chain joins TRBV27 and TRBJ1-3, with TRBD1 as a possible D gene (6 bases). Deletions cut 2 bases from V and 3 bases from J, with 17 bases between. The CDR3 is 17 amino acids. CDR1 is MNHEY, CDR2 SMNVEV, per germline (reference sequence). Written as DNA, the CDR3 is TGTGCCAGCAGTTTAAGGGGGATGGAGGGCGGTGGAAACACCATATATTTT. Encoded protein: CASSLRGMEGGGNTIYF.

This clone was found once. The V gene is TRBV11-2, the J gene TRBJ1-3; D might be TRBD1 (5 bases). This CDR3 comprises 14 residues. CDR1 SGHAT and CDR2 FQNNGV come from the germline V gene. V dropped 7 bases and J dropped 4 bases, with 14 bases sitting between them. CDR3 in amino acids: CASTPAGRGNTIYF. The CDR3 DNA reads TGTGCCAGCACCCCCGCAGGGCGCGGAAACACCATATATTTT.

This clone was found a few times. The chain employs TRBV30 and TRBJ2-5, with D uncertain. CDR3 length equals 14 residues. With 4 bases removed from V and 4 bases from J, the gap between germline ends came to 16 bases. In germline, CDR1 is GTSNPN, CDR2 SVGIG (reference sequence). The CDR3 here is CAWTPGVSGETQYF. CDR3 nucleotides: TGTGCCTGGACCCCCGGCGTTTCGGGAGAGACCCAGTACTTC.

This CDR3 is CASSLAGAGGWSEKLFF. The CDR3 nucleotides are TGTGCCAGCAGCTTAGCGGGGGCAGGGGGTTGGAGTGAAAAACTGTTTTTT. The rearrangement joins TRBV7-2 to TRBJ1-4, with 7 bases lining up with TRBD1. With 0 bases clipped from V and 7 bases from J, the junction kept 11 bases outside the gene matches. Germline V gene sequence: CDR1 SGHTA, CDR2 FQGNSA. This CDR3 region has 17 residues.

V is TRBV28 and J is TRBJ1-6; D perhaps matches TRBD1 (6 bases). The CDR3 runs 15 residues. The V gene lost 6 bases and the J gene lost 8 bases, with 17 bases spanning the gap. Germline V lookup: CDR1 MDHEN, CDR2 SYDVKM. CDR3 sequence: CASSLDNRAYSPLHF. CDR3 sequence (DNA): TGTGCCAGCAGCCTCGATAACAGGGCCTATTCACCCCTCCACTTT.

The genes are TRBV9 and TRBJ2-3; the D gene is possibly TRBD2 (5 bases). The germline V gene encodes CDR1 SGDLS and CDR2 YYNGEE. The CDR3 consists of 14 residues. Trimming removed 3 bases at V and 3 bases at J, with 11 bases between. CDR3 region: CASSALGVTDTQYF. The CDR3 DNA reads TGTGCCAGCAGCGCCCTCGGGGTAACAGATACGCAGTATTTT.

The chain couples TRBV6-2 or TRBV6-3 to TRBJ2-4; D may be TRBD1 (6 bases). The CDR3 spans 13 residues. Between the trimmed V and J ends, which lost 5 bases and 2 bases, there was a span of 7 bases. Germline V gene data show CDR1 as MNHEY and CDR2 as SVGEGT. The CDR3 bases are TGTGCCAGCAGTCGGGACACCAAAAACATTCAGTACTTC. Protein product: CASSRDTKNIQYF.

The chain joins TRBV28 to TRBJ2-1; D could derive from TRBD1 or TRBD2 (5 bases each). This CDR3 has 15 amino acids. CDR1 is MDHEN, CDR2 SYDVKM, per germline. V shed 2 bases and J shed 5 bases, with 13 bases lying between them. In DNA form, the CDR3 reads TGTGCCAGCAGTTTAAGAGGGGTAGCAGACAATGAGCAGTTCTTC. It yields the protein CASSLRGVADNEQFF.

The chain carries TRBV9 and TRBJ2-1; D unclear. This CDR3 contains 11 residues. Germline V CDR1 and CDR2: SGDLS, YYNGEE. Trimming pared 4 bases from V and 3 bases from J, leaving 2 bases between. Here the CDR3 DNA reads TGTGCCAGCAGCCTCTACAATGAGCAGTTCTTC. It encodes CASSLYNEQFF.